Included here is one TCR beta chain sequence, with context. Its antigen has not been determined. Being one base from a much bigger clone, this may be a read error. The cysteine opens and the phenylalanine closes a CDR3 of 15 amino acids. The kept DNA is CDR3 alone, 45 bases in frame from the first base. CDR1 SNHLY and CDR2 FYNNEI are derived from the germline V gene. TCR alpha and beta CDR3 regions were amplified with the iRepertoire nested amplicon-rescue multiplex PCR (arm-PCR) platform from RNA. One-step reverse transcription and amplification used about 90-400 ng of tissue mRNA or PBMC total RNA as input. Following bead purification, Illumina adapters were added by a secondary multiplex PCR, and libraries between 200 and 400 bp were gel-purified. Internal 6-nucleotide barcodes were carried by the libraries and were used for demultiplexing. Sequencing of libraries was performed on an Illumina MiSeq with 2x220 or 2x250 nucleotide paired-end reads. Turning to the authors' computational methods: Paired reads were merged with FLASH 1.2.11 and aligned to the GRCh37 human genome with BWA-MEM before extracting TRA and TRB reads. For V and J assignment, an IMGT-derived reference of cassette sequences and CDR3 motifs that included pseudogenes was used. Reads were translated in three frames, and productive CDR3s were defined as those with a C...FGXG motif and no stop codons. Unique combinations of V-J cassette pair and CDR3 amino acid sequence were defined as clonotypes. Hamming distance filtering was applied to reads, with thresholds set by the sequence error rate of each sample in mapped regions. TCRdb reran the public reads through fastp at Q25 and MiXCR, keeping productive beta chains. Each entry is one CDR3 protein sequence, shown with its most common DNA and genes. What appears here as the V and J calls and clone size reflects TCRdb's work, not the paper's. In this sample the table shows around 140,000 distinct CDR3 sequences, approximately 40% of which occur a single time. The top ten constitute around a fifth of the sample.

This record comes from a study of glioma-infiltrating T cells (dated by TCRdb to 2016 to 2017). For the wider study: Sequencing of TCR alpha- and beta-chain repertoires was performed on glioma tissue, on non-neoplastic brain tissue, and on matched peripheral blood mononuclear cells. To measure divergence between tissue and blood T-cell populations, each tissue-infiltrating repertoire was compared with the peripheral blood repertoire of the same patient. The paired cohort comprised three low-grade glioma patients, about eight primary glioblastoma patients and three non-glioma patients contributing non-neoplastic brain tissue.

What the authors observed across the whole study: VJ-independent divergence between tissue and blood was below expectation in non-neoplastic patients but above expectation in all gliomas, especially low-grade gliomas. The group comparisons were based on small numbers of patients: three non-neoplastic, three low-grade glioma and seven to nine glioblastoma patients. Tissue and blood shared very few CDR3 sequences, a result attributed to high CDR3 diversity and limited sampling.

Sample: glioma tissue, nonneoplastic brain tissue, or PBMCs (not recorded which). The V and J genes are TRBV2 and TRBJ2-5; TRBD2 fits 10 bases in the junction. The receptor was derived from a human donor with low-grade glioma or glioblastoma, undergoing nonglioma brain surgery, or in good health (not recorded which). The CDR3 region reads CASSYLTSGQEAQYF. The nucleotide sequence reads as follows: TGTGCCAGCAGTTACTTGACTAGCGGGCAAGAGGCCCAGTACTTC.